Sequencing of this TCR beta chain was carried out in a study of T cell responses to AZD1222 COVID-19 vaccine. Study-wide points: White British donors predominated, females outnumbered males, and clonal diversity was possibly underestimated.

Comments on this clone: Its antigen is currently unknown.

Profiled with immunoSEQ multiplex PCR; TCRdb holds only in-frame clones, not every one. The data hold more than 150,000 clones, with around 89% observed a single time. Trimming took 2 bases from V and 7 from J, leaving 12 bases between them. Germline values: CDR1 MNHEY, CDR2 SMNVEV (reference sequence). There are 14 residues in the CDR3. The V and J genes are TRBV27 and TRBJ1-5, with a tentative D call TRBD1 (5 bases). This TCR was recovered from an adult in good health. The material was peripheral blood, obtained on day 0 of AZD1222 vaccination. The CDR3 DNA reads TGTGCCAGCAGTTTAACAGGATCCTGGCAGCCCCAGCATTTT. Its translation: CASSLTGSWQPQHF.